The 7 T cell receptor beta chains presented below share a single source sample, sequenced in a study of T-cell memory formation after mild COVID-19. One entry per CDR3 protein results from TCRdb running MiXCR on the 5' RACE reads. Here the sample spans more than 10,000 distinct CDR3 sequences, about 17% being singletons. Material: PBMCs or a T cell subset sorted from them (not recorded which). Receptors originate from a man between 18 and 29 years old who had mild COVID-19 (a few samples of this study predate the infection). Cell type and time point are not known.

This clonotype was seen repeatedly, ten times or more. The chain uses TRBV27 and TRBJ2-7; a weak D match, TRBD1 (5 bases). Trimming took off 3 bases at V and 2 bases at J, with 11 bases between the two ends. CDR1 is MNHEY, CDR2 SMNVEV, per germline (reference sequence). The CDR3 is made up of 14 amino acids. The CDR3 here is CASSFQGFAYEQYF. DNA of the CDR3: TGTGCCAGCAGTTTCCAGGGATTCGCCTACGAGCAGTACTTC.

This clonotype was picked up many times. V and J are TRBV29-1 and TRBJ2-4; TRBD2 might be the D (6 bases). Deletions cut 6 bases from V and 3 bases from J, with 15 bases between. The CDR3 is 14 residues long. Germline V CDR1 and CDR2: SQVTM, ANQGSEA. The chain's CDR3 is CSVARPGDKNIQYF. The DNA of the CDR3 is TGCAGCGTCGCGAGACCGGGAGACAAAAACATTCAGTACTTC.

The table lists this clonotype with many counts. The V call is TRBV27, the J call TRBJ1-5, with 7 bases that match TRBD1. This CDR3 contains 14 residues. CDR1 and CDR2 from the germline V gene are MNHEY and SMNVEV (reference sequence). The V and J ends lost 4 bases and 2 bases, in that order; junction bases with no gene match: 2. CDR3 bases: TGTGCCAGCAGTTCCCAGGGGGGCAATCAGCCCCAGCATTTT. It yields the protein CASSSQGGNQPQHF.

The CDR3 here is CASSSSRGGAYNEQFF. CDR3 nucleotide sequence: TGTGCCAGCAGCTCCTCGCGGGGGGGGGCTTACAATGAGCAGTTCTTC. The J gene is TRBJ2-1, the V gene TRBV7-6; TRBD2 matches 9 bases. The V and J ends lost 4 bases and 4 bases, in that order; junction bases with no gene match: 8. Germline V gene lookup returns CDR1 SGHVS and CDR2 FNYEAQ. This CDR3 comprises 16 residues.

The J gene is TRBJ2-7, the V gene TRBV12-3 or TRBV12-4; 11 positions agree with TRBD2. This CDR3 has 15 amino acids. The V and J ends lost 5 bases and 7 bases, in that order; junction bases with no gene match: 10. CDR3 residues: CASSIRLAGTGEQYF. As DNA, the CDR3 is TGTGCCAGCAGTATCCGACTAGCGGGAACGGGTGAGCAGTACTTC.

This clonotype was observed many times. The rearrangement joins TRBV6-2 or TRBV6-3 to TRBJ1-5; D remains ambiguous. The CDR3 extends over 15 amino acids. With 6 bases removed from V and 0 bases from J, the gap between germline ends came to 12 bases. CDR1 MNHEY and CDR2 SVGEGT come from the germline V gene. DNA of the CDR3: TGTGCCAGCAGGGTTGATGGGTCTAGCAATCAGCCCCAGCATTTT. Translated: CASRVDGSSNQPQHF.

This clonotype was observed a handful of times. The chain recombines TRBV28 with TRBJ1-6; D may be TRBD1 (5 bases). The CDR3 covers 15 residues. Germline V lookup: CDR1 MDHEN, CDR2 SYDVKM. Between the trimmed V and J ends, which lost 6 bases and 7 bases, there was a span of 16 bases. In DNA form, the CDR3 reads TGTGCCAGCAGGGGGGGAGTACCTTACAATTCACCCCTCCACTTT. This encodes CASRGGVPYNSPLHF.